The next 21 T cell receptor beta chains were all read from a single sample in a study of response to subunit inactivated influenza vaccine. TCRdb independently ran MiXCR on the RT-PCR reads; one entry per CDR3 protein. This sample yields about 160,000 distinct CDR3 sequences, of which roughly 11% are seen a single time; 9.5% to 15% belongs to the top ten. The input for sequencing was non-naive T cells sorted from PBMCs, taken roughly 45 days after vaccination. These receptors were collected from a man in his fifties who received an inactivated influenza vaccine.

This rearrangement joins TRBV20-1 to TRBJ1-6; a possible D gene is TRBD1 (5 bases). CDR1 and CDR2 from the germline V gene are DFQATT and SNEGSKA (reference sequence). CDR3 length: 13 amino acids. Trimming cost V 1 base and J 12 bases, with 13 bases left between them. CDR3 in amino acids: CSARAQGGGPLHF. The DNA of the CDR3 is TGCAGTGCTAGAGCGCAGGGTGGAGGACCCCTCCACTTT.

This clonotype was recorded a few times. J is TRBJ2-1 and V is TRBV27, with D uncertain. The germline CDR1 and CDR2 sequences are MNHEY and SMNVEV (reference sequence). The CDR3 spans 15 residues. Trimming cost V 3 bases and J 6 bases, with 15 bases left between them. The CDR3 here is CASSFPGLSGNEQFF. DNA for the CDR3: TGTGCCAGCAGTTTCCCAGGCCTATCCGGCAATGAGCAGTTCTTC.

CDR3 in DNA: TGCGCCAGCAGCGGTAGCGGGAGCGTAGAAAATGAGCAGTTCTTC. Protein product: CASSGSGSVENEQFF. This chain joins TRBV5-1 and TRBJ2-1, with 9 bases identical to TRBD2. The CDR3 runs 15 residues. V shed 4 bases, J shed 7 bases, and the junction held 9 bases outside the gene matches. Germline V CDR1 and CDR2: SGHRS, YFSETQ.

A few counts support this clonotype. The chain uses TRBV6-5 and TRBJ1-4, with D unclear. Trimming cost V 4 bases and J 0 bases, with 6 bases left between them. The CDR3 length is 14 residues. Germline V gene data show CDR1 as MNHEY and CDR2 as SVGAGI. The CDR3 spells CASSWGATNEKLFF. DNA for the CDR3: TGTGCCAGCAGTTGGGGAGCAACTAATGAAAAACTGTTTTTT.

This clonotype was picked up many times. V is TRBV5-1 and J is TRBJ2-5, with 9 bases fitting TRBD1. The germline gives CDR1 SGHRS, CDR2 YFSETQ. J gave up 4 bases and V 5 bases, and 9 bases lay outside the gene matches. There are 15 residues in the CDR3. CDR3 DNA sequence: TGCGCCAGCAGACTAGGACAGGGGACGGGAGAGACCCAGTACTTC. Amino acid sequence: CASRLGQGTGETQYF.

This clonotype has a handful of counts. V usage is TRBV4-1 and J usage is TRBJ2-7; 9 positions match TRBD1. Per the germline V gene, CDR1 is MGHRA and CDR2 is YSYEKL. CDR3 length: 18 amino acids. J lost 3 bases, V lost 1 base, and 13 bases had no gene match. Written as DNA, the CDR3 is TGCGCCAGCAGCCAAGGGGTTTTAGGCGGGACAGGGAGCTACGAGCAGTACTTC. This sequence encodes CASSQGVLGGTGSYEQYF.

The chain employs TRBV2 and TRBJ1-1; no definite D call. The germline V gene has CDR1 SNHLY and CDR2 FYNNEI. V was cut by 7 bases and J by 1 base, with 16 bases left in between. The CDR3 extends over 15 amino acids. CDR3 DNA sequence: TGTGCCAGCACCCCCTCGACTTTGGGGAACACTGAAGCTTTCTTT. The encoded protein is CASTPSTLGNTEAFF.

Only a few counts were recorded for this clonotype. The CDR3 DNA sequence: TGCAGTGCTAGAGATCTGGGGTTTCCCTCCTACGAGCAGTACTTC. Amino acid sequence: CSARDLGFPSYEQYF. This rearrangement joins TRBV20-1 to TRBJ2-7; D is ambiguous. Germline CDR1 reads DFQATT; CDR2 reads SNEGSKA (reference sequence). Trimming left V 0 bases short and J 0 bases short, with 12 bases between. CDR3 length: 15 residues.

The rearrangement links TRBV7-9 to TRBJ2-2; 10 nucleotides match TRBD1. This CDR3 contains 15 residues. The V segment lost 6 bases and the J segment 4 bases; nucleotides outside the gene matches: 5. Germline V gene sequence: CDR1 SEHNR, CDR2 FQNEAQ (reference sequence). CDR3: CASSPGTGVTGELFF. The CDR3 nucleotides are TGTGCCAGCAGTCCCGGGACAGGGGTCACCGGGGAGCTGTTTTTT.

This clonotype has just a few counts. The J gene is TRBJ2-3, the V gene TRBV28; TRBD1 matches 8 bases. The J segment lost 7 bases and the V segment lost 6 bases, leaving 3 bases of the junction unmatched. The length of the CDR3 is 12 residues. In germline, CDR1 is MDHEN, CDR2 SYDVKM. The DNA of the CDR3 is TGTGCCAGCAGCGACAGGGGAAATACGCAGTATTTT. Translation gives CASSDRGNTQYF. Based on the CDR3 plus reference TRBV28 and TRBJ2-3, the full variable domain is DVKVTQSSRYLVKRTGEKVFLECVQDMDHENMFWYRQDPGLGLRLIYFSYDVKMKEKGDIPEGYSVSREKKERFSLILESASTNQTSMYLCASSDRGNTQYFGPGTRLTVL.

This clonotype was detected only a few times. The chain is built from TRBV6-1 and TRBJ2-3, with a tentative D call TRBD2 (7 bases). The CDR3 has 13 amino acids. Trimming shortened V by 6 bases and J by 5 bases, and 12 bases separated the two germline ends. The germline CDR1 and CDR2 sequences are MNHNS and SASEGT. CDR3 DNA sequence: TGTGCCAGCAGGGGGGGGGGCAAAGATACGCAGTATTTT. Translating it yields CASRGGGKDTQYF.

This clonotype was seen at least ten times. The J gene is TRBJ2-7, the V gene TRBV5-6; 8 bases are a match to TRBD2. CDR1 is SGHDT and CDR2 is YYEEEE in the germline V gene. V was pared by 4 bases and J by 3 bases, with 9 bases of the junction left unmatched. CDR3 length: 15 residues. CDR3 DNA: TGTGCCAGCAGCCTTAGCGGGGAGGGATACTACGAGCAGTACTTC. Translated: CASSLSGEGYYEQYF. The full variable domain, in which reference TRBV5-6 and TRBJ2-7 provide the parts outside the CDR3, is DAGVTQSPTHLIKTRGQQVTLRCSPKSGHDTVSWYQQALGQGPQFIFQYYEEEERQRGNFPDRFSGHQFPNYSSELNVNALLLGDSALYLCASSLSGEGYYEQYFGPGTRLTVT.

The chain has TRBV6-1 and TRBJ1-1; D is possibly TRBD1 (6 bases). The V gene's germline CDR1 is MNHNS and CDR2 SASEGT. V gave up 10 bases and J gave up 0 bases, with 12 bases separating them. The CDR3 contains 13 residues. Here the CDR3 reads CAMERQVNTEAFF. The CDR3 nucleotides read TGTGCCATGGAAAGACAGGTGAACACTGAAGCTTTCTTT.

This clonotype came up many times. V usage is TRBV20-1 and J usage is TRBJ2-5, with TRBD2 as a possible D gene (6 bases). Germline loops: CDR1 DFQATT, CDR2 SNEGSKA (reference sequence). The V end was cut by 6 bases, the J end by 0 bases, with 20 bases between. The CDR3 contains 16 residues. The CDR3 spells CSAEGAGLFDQETQYF. The CDR3 DNA reads TGCAGTGCCGAGGGCGCGGGACTGTTTGACCAAGAGACCCAGTACTTC.

This clonotype was found a few times. The rearrangement uses TRBV6-5 and TRBJ2-6; D uncertain. The CDR3 runs 16 residues. The germline V and J ends were trimmed by 3 bases and 1 base, with 10 bases remaining between them. From germline, CDR1 is MNHEY and CDR2 SVGAGI. The CDR3 DNA sequence: TGTGCCAGCAGTTATACTCTAGGTTCTGGGGCCAACGTCCTGACTTTC. Its translation: CASSYTLGSGANVLTF.

In its sample, this clonotype was seen a few times. V and J are TRBV7-2 and TRBJ2-2; perhaps TRBD1 as D (6 bases). The CDR3 spans 13 residues. V was clipped by 5 bases and J by 6 bases, with 10 bases between them. Per the germline V gene, CDR1 is SGHTA and CDR2 is FQGNSA. CDR3 coding DNA: TGTGCCAGCAGCCCCGACAGGCCCGGGGAGCTGTTTTTT. Protein sequence: CASSPDRPGELFF.

Many counts were recorded for this clonotype. The DNA of the CDR3 is TGTGCCAGCAGCTTGAGCTCCTATAATTCACCCCTCCACTTT. Translated, it gives CASSLSSYNSPLHF. The rearrangement joins TRBV11-2 to TRBJ1-6; no clear D. V dropped 3 bases and J dropped 0 bases, with 3 bases sitting between them. Germline V gives CDR1 SGHAT, CDR2 FQNNGV. This CDR3 is built from 14 residues.

This chain links TRBV7-2 with TRBJ1-1; D not certain. The CDR3 sequence is 13 residues long. The V gene's germline CDR1 is SGHTA and CDR2 FQGNSA. V lost 5 bases and J 1 base, leaving 8 bases between the germline ends. The CDR3 loop is CASSKFPNTEAFF. Written as DNA, the CDR3 is TGTGCCAGCAGCAAGTTTCCGAACACTGAAGCTTTCTTT.

This clonotype was seen only a few times. The J gene is TRBJ1-1, the V gene TRBV6-2 or TRBV6-3; no clear D gene. Germline CDR1 reads MNHEY; CDR2 reads SVGEGT. The CDR3 is made up of 14 amino acids. Trimming shortened V by 0 bases and J by 0 bases, and 5 bases separated the two germline ends. CDR3: CASSYSRMNTEAFF. The DNA of the CDR3 is TGTGCCAGCAGTTACTCGAGGATGAACACTGAAGCTTTCTTT.

The chain recombines TRBV7-2 with TRBJ1-3; D is unclear. This CDR3 is built from 15 residues. Trimming took 5 bases from V and 0 from J, leaving 11 bases between them. Germline assignment: CDR1 SGHTA and CDR2 FQGNSA. As DNA, the CDR3 is TGTGCCAGCAGCCTATACTACGGCTCTGGAAACACCATATATTTT. It yields the protein CASSLYYGSGNTIYF.

This clonotype was seen many times. The V call is TRBV29-1, the J call TRBJ2-1; 9 bases map to TRBD2. After removal of 4 bases from V and 4 bases from J, the junction contained 2 bases not matched to a gene. CDR3 length: 13 amino acids. Germline V gene sequence: CDR1 SQVTM, CDR2 ANQGSEA. CDR3 loop: CSVGGRAYNEQFF. In DNA, the CDR3 is TGCAGCGTTGGCGGGAGGGCATACAATGAGCAGTTCTTC.